The clone carrying this TCR beta chain was detected only once. Its specificity is unknown. This specimen belongs to a study of long-term antiretroviral therapy in people with HIV. Study observations and caveats: From the mid-2000s to the late 2010s, blood was obtained, possibly while participants received older ART regimens.

It was version v3.0 of the immunoSEQ assay that was run at survey level. Some clones are missing from TCRdb's copy, which holds only in-frame ones; the method was immunoSEQ multiplex PCR. The data contain roughly 12,000 clones, 83% of them seen just once; the ten biggest clones take up 15% to 20%. The sequencing here drew on unsorted PBMCs, taken 3.4 years after starting antiretroviral therapy. The source is a man aged 35 to 55 with HIV.

The DNA for the CDR3 is TGTGCCAGCAGTGACCAAAGAGGGACCCAGCCCCAGCATTTT. Amino acid sequence: CASSDQRGTQPQHF. The genes are TRBV25-1 and TRBJ1-5, with D possibly TRBD1 on 5 matching bases. This CDR3 is 14 amino acids long. Germline CDR1 is MGHDK and CDR2 is SYGVNS. Trimming pared 3 bases from V and 7 bases from J, leaving 13 bases between. The entire variable domain, with the rest obtained from reference TRBV25-1 and TRBJ1-5, is as follows: EADIYQTPRYLVIGTGKKITLECSQTMGHDKMYWYQQDPGMELHLIHYSYGVNSTEKGDLSSESTVSRIRTEHFPLTLESARPSHTSQYLCASSDQRGTQPQHFGDGTRLSIL.